This T cell receptor (beta chain) came from a study of radiotherapy plus CTLA-4 blockade in lung cancer. Study-wide background: Overall, approximately 18% of patients showed an objective response, while 31% attained disease control. Study findings and constraints: The study found tumor-derived TCR clones expanded in blood after radiotherapy plus ipilimumab. Best predicting response, reportedly, were early blood T cell clone dynamics, with interferon-beta.

Here immunoSEQ multiplex PCR was the method, and the copy in TCRdb shows in-frame clones only, minus some. Of 55,000 to 80,000 clones listed, around 77% were seen once; the top ten hold 4% to 5.5%. With respect to this clone: Antigen specificity is unknown.

This CDR3 comprises 16 residues. V shed 0 bases and J shed 0 bases, with 12 bases lying between them. Germline CDR1 MNHEY, CDR2 SVGAGI. Chemo-refractory metastatic non-small-cell lung cancer patients received focal radiation with ipilimumab CTLA-4 blockade. The TCR was taken from a human donor with non-small cell lung cancer who had a complete response to radiotherapy plus ipilimumab. The V call is TRBV6-5, the J call TRBJ2-7; D is possibly TRBD2 (6 bases). Sequenced material: peripheral blood, taken from a patient treated with radiotherapy plus ipilimumab. The CDR3 spells CASSYSPRGFSYEQYF. CDR3 DNA: TGTGCCAGCAGTTACTCTCCCCGGGGGTTCTCCTACGAGCAGTACTTC.